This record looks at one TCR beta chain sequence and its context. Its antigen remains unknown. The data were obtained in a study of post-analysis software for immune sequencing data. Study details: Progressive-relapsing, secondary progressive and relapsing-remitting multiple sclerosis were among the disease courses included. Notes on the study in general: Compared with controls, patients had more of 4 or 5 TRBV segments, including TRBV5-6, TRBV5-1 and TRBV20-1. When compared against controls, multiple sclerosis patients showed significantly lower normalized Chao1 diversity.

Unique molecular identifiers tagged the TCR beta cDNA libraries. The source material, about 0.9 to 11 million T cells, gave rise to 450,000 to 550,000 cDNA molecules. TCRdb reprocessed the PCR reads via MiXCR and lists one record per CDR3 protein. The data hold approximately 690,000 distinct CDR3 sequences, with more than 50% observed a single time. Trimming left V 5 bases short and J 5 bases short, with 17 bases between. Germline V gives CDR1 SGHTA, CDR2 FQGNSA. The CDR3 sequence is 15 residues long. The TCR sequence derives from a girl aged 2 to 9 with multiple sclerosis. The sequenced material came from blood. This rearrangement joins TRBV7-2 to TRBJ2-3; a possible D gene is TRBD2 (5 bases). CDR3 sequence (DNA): TGTGCCAGCAGCCCTACCGGGTTTGGAGGAGATACGCAGTATTTT. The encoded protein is CASSPTGFGGDTQYF.